This is a list of T cell receptor beta chains from one sample in a study of shared clonotypes between healthy human individuals. The table came from immunoSEQ multiplex PCR; TCRdb's copy has only in-frame clones and leaves some out. This table holds more than 2 million clones, less than 95% found once. The sequenced sample consisted of naive CD8+ T cells sorted from blood. These receptors were collected from a man aged 18-30 years in good health. The CDR3 runs from the conserved cysteine through the conserved F or W. D genes are given only for firm matches. A clone size is listed for some rows: how often the clone was seen (once, few, many), or a class if it is expanded.

-	TRBJ1-5	TRBV9	-	CASSVGGYSNQPQHF	TGTGCCAGCAGCGTAGGAGGTTATAGCAATCAGCCCCAGCATTTT
-	TRBJ2-4	TRBV2	TRBD1	CASSAGQGALNIQYF	TGTGCCAGCAGTGCGGGACAGGGGGCTCTTAACATTCAGTACTTC
-	TRBJ1-1	TRBV6-6	-	CASSLVRDTEAFF	TGTGCCAGCAGTTTAGTCCGGGACACTGAAGCTTTCTTT
-	TRBJ1-4	TRBV7-8	-	CASGNLGNEKLFF	TGTGCCAGCGGTAACCTTGGTAATGAAAAACTGTTTTTT
-	TRBJ2-1	TRBV9	-	CASSVFPSGGYNEQFF	TGTGCCAGCAGCGTATTCCCGAGCGGAGGCTACAATGAGCAGTTCTTC
-	TRBJ2-3	TRBV9	TRBD2	CASSVEFGAGGNTDTQYF	TGTGCCAGCAGCGTAGAGTTCGGAGCGGGGGGGAACACAGATACGCAGTATTTT
-	TRBJ2-1	TRBV10-2	-	CASSESRGAGSNEQFF	TGCGCCAGCAGTGAGTCACGGGGGGCTGGGAGCAATGAGCAGTTCTTC
-	TRBJ1-1	TRBV28	TRBD1	CASSFYYTTGVNTEAFF	TGTGCCAGCAGTTTCTACTACACGACAGGGGTTAACACTGAAGCTTTCTTT
-	TRBJ1-1	TRBV15	-	CATSSHQGNTEAFF	TGTGCCACCAGCAGTCATCAGGGGAACACTGAAGCTTTCTTT
-	TRBJ2-1	TRBV19	TRBD2	CASTPAGGLVNEQFF	TGTGCCAGTACCCCAGCGGGGGGGCTAGTAAATGAGCAGTTCTTC
-	TRBJ2-7	TRBV19	TRBD1	CASSIGGTATYEQYF	TGTGCCAGTAGTATAGGGGGGACAGCCACCTACGAGCAGTACTTC
-	TRBJ1-6	TRBV19	TRBD1	CASNPTGGFNSPLHF	TGTGCCAGTAACCCGACAGGGGGCTTTAATTCACCCCTCCACTTT
-	TRBJ2-1	TRBV11-2	TRBD2	CASSLELGLAGVGYNEQFF	TGTGCCAGCAGCTTAGAGTTGGGACTAGCGGGAGTAGGCTACAATGAGCAGTTCTTC
once	TRBJ1-1	TRBV5-1	-	CASSMADGGTEAFF	TGCGCCAGCAGCATGGCCGACGGAGGCACTGAAGCTTTCTTT
-	TRBJ2-3	TRBV27	TRBD2	CASSPLGTSGSKDDF	TGTGCCAGCAGTCCGCTGGGGACTAGCGGGAGTAAAGATGATTTT
-	TRBJ1-1	TRBV28	-	CASSPGQITEAFF	TGTGCCAGCAGCCCGGGACAAATCACTGAAGCTTTCTTT
-	TRBJ1-5	TRBV11-2	-	CASSLEAGIGNQPQHF	TGTGCCAGCAGCTTAGAGGCGGGGATCGGCAATCAGCCCCAGCATTTT
-	TRBJ1-5	TRBV6-5	TRBD1	CASSQGANQPQHF	TGTGCCAGCAGTCAGGGGGCGAATCAGCCCCAGCATTTT
-	TRBJ2-5	TRBV4-1	-	CASSQDAEETQYF	TGCGCCAGCAGCCAAGATGCAGAAGAGACCCAGTACTTC
-	TRBJ2-3	TRBV27	TRBD1	CASSLLTGGRGTDTQYF	TGTGCCAGCAGTTTATTGACAGGGGGCAGGGGCACAGATACGCAGTATTTT
few	TRBJ1-2	TRBV6-1	-	CASSETGSYGYTF	TGTGCCAGCAGTGAAACAGGGAGCTATGGCTACACCTTC
-	TRBJ2-2	TRBV27	TRBD2	CASSILAGGFSGELFF	TGTGCCAGCAGTATCTTAGCGGGAGGGTTCTCCGGGGAGCTGTTTTTT
-	TRBJ2-1	TRBV6-5	-	CASSYGIGNEQFF	TGTGCCAGCAGTTACGGGATCGGAAATGAGCAGTTCTTC
-	TRBJ1-4	TRBV7-8	TRBD1	CASSLALSGQPNEKLFF	TGTGCCAGCAGCTTAGCTCTATCGGGACAGCCAAATGAAAAACTGTTTTTT